These T cell receptor beta chains were read from a single sample in a study of early T cells in non-severe SARS-CoV-2 infection. Via MiXCR, TCRdb re-called the 5' RACE reads, giving one row per CDR3 protein. The sample records approximately 70,000 distinct CDR3 sequences, 8% to 10% being singletons. The sample in question was whole blood, obtained at baseline. The receptors originated from an adult who was a healthcare worker with PCR-confirmed SARS-CoV-2 infection or an uninfected control (not recorded which). Both conserved end residues are part of each CDR3. The D gene is left open where the match is weak. Some rows have no size entry. The others give once, few or many, or a class for an expanded clone.

CDR3 DNA: TGTGCCAGCAGTTTAGTCAGGGTTGGGGCCAACGTCCTGACTTTC; CDR3 protein: CASSLVRVGANVLTF; CDR3 length: 15; J gene: TRBJ2-6; clone size: few; V gene: TRBV28; D gene: .
CDR3 DNA: TGTGCCAGCAGTTACACTAGCGGGACTTATGAGCAGTTCTTC; CDR3 protein: CASSYTSGTYEQFF; CDR3 length: 14; J gene: TRBJ2-1; clone size: .; V gene: TRBV6-2/TRBV6-3; D gene: TRBD2
CDR3 DNA: TGTGCCAGCAGCGATCCCTTCGGACAGGGGCCAGATACGCAGTATTTT; CDR3 protein: CASSDPFGQGPDTQYF; CDR3 length: 16; J gene: TRBJ2-3; clone size: few; V gene: TRBV6-1; D gene: TRBD1
CDR3 DNA: TGTGCCAGCAGTGAAGCAGGGACAGGGAATAATTCACCCCTCCACTTT; CDR3 protein: CASSEAGTGNNSPLHF; CDR3 length: 16; J gene: TRBJ1-6; clone size: few; V gene: TRBV2; D gene: TRBD1
CDR3 DNA: TGTGCCGGCTCCCTCTTGGGGAACACTGAAGCTTTCTTT; CDR3 protein: CAGSLLGNTEAFF; CDR3 length: 13; J gene: TRBJ1-1; clone size: .; V gene: TRBV6-2/TRBV6-3; D gene: .
CDR3 DNA: TGTGCCAGCAGCTTAGGAGGGGTGAAGGAGCTGTTTTTT; CDR3 protein: CASSLGGVKELFF; CDR3 length: 13; J gene: TRBJ2-2; clone size: many; V gene: TRBV7-6; D gene: .
CDR3 DNA: TGTGCCAGCAGCTTAGAGAAGGGTTACGGTGAAGCTTTCTTT; CDR3 protein: CASSLEKGYGEAFF; CDR3 length: 14; J gene: TRBJ1-1; clone size: .; V gene: TRBV11-2; D gene: .
CDR3 DNA: TGTGCCAGCAGAGCAGGGGCCCAGAGGGCTTTCTTT; CDR3 protein: CASRAGAQRAFF; CDR3 length: 12; J gene: TRBJ1-1; clone size: .; V gene: TRBV12-3/TRBV12-4; D gene: .
CDR3 DNA: TGTGCCATCAGCCGGGACAGGGACAATGAGCAGTTCTTC; CDR3 protein: CAISRDRDNEQFF; CDR3 length: 13; J gene: TRBJ2-1; clone size: many; V gene: TRBV10-3; D gene: TRBD1
CDR3 DNA: TGCAGTGCGCTTGGGGTTCGGACCTACGAGCAGTACTTC; CDR3 protein: CSALGVRTYEQYF; CDR3 length: 13; J gene: TRBJ2-7; clone size: .; V gene: TRBV20-1; D gene: .
CDR3 DNA: TGTGCCAGCAGCCGGACAGATCGGGGCGAGCAGTACTTC; CDR3 protein: CASSRTDRGEQYF; CDR3 length: 13; J gene: TRBJ2-7; clone size: few; V gene: TRBV27; D gene: .
CDR3 DNA: TGTGCCAGCAGCTTAGTCCGCCTCTCGGAGCAGTTCTTC; CDR3 protein: CASSLVRLSEQFF; CDR3 length: 13; J gene: TRBJ2-1; clone size: .; V gene: TRBV7-2; D gene: .
CDR3 DNA: TGTGCCAGCAGCCCACCGACAGGGTGGGATGAAAAACTGTTTTTT; CDR3 protein: CASSPPTGWDEKLFF; CDR3 length: 15; J gene: TRBJ1-4; clone size: .; V gene: TRBV28; D gene: TRBD1
CDR3 DNA: TGTGCCAGTAGTACCGGACAGGGGACCAATGAGCAGTTCTTC; CDR3 protein: CASSTGQGTNEQFF; CDR3 length: 14; J gene: TRBJ2-1; clone size: few; V gene: TRBV19; D gene: TRBD1
CDR3 DNA: TGTGCCAGCAGCCTTCGAGGGGCTATGAATGAGCAGTTCTTC; CDR3 protein: CASSLRGAMNEQFF; CDR3 length: 14; J gene: TRBJ2-1; clone size: .; V gene: TRBV7-2; D gene: .
CDR3 DNA: TGTGCCAGCAGTTTATCTAACTTACCCAATGAGCAGTTCTTC; CDR3 protein: CASSLSNLPNEQFF; CDR3 length: 14; J gene: TRBJ2-1; clone size: .; V gene: TRBV27; D gene: .
CDR3 DNA: TGTGCCAGCAGCGTTTCGAACAGGGCGGGCGAGCAGTACTTC; CDR3 protein: CASSVSNRAGEQYF; CDR3 length: 14; J gene: TRBJ2-7; clone size: .; V gene: TRBV9; D gene: .
CDR3 DNA: TGTGCCAGCAGCTTAGAGGCCAGGGGCTACGAGCAGTACTTC; CDR3 protein: CASSLEARGYEQYF; CDR3 length: 14; J gene: TRBJ2-7; clone size: few; V gene: TRBV13; D gene: .
CDR3 DNA: TGTGCCAGCAGCTTATTGTTCTCCAGTTATGAAAAACTGTTTTTT; CDR3 protein: CASSLLFSSYEKLFF; CDR3 length: 15; J gene: TRBJ1-4; clone size: many; V gene: TRBV5-6; D gene: .
CDR3 DNA: TGTGCCAGCAGTGACCCGACAGGGTTCCAAGAGACCCAGTACTTC; CDR3 protein: CASSDPTGFQETQYF; CDR3 length: 15; J gene: TRBJ2-5; clone size: many; V gene: TRBV25-1; D gene: TRBD1
CDR3 DNA: TGCAGTGCTACATCGGTCTCTGGGGCCAACGTCCTGACTTTC; CDR3 protein: CSATSVSGANVLTF; CDR3 length: 14; J gene: TRBJ2-6; clone size: many; V gene: TRBV20-1; D gene: .
CDR3 DNA: TGCAGCGTTGTGTTGGGTAACCACGAGCAGTACTTC; CDR3 protein: CSVVLGNHEQYF; CDR3 length: 12; J gene: TRBJ2-7; clone size: many; V gene: TRBV29-1; D gene: .
CDR3 DNA: TGTGCCAGCAGCTTCCTCCCCCCGGGCTCTGGAAACACCATATATTTT; CDR3 protein: CASSFLPPGSGNTIYF; CDR3 length: 16; J gene: TRBJ1-3; clone size: many; V gene: TRBV7-2; D gene: .
CDR3 DNA: TGCAGCGCTAGGACAGGGGGCGCCTCTGGAAACACCATATATTTT; CDR3 protein: CSARTGGASGNTIYF; CDR3 length: 15; J gene: TRBJ1-3; clone size: few; V gene: TRBV29-1; D gene: TRBD1
CDR3 DNA: TGTGCCAGCAGAGAACCAACAGGGTACCAGCCCCAGCATTTT; CDR3 protein: CASREPTGYQPQHF; CDR3 length: 14; J gene: TRBJ1-5; clone size: few; V gene: TRBV2; D gene: .
CDR3 DNA: TGTGCCAGCAGCTTAGACGCAGATACGCAGTATTTT; CDR3 protein: CASSLDADTQYF; CDR3 length: 12; J gene: TRBJ2-3; clone size: many; V gene: TRBV7-9; D gene: .
CDR3 DNA: TGTGCCAGCAGCTTGGCCTCACTGCCTCCCCAAGAGACCCAGTACTTC; CDR3 protein: CASSLASLPPQETQYF; CDR3 length: 16; J gene: TRBJ2-5; clone size: .; V gene: TRBV5-5; D gene: .
CDR3 DNA: TGTGCCAGCAGTCCTCTTGGACGGAAGAGCTCCTACAATGAGCAGTTCTTC; CDR3 protein: CASSPLGRKSSYNEQFF; CDR3 length: 17; J gene: TRBJ2-1; clone size: .; V gene: TRBV28; D gene: .
CDR3 DNA: TGTGCCAGCAGTAGACGGGACAGGCAGACCAACTATGGCTACACCTTC; CDR3 protein: CASSRRDRQTNYGYTF; CDR3 length: 16; J gene: TRBJ1-2; clone size: .; V gene: TRBV6-5; D gene: TRBD1
CDR3 DNA: TGTGCCAGCAGCCAAGATCCAGGGACTAGCGGGAGGGCCCCGCAGTATTTT; CDR3 protein: CASSQDPGTSGRAPQYF; CDR3 length: 17; J gene: TRBJ2-3; clone size: few; V gene: TRBV3-1; D gene: TRBD2